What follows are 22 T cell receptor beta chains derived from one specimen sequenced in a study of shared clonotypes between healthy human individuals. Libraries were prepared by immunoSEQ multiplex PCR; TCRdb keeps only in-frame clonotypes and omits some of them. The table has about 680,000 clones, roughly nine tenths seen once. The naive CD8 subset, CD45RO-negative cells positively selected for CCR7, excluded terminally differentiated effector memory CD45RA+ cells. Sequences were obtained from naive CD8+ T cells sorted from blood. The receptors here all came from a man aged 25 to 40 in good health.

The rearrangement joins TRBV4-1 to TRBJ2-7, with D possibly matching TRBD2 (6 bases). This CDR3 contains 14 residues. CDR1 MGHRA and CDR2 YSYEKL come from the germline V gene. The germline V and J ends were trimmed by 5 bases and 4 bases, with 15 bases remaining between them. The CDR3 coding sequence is TGCGCCAGCAGCGTCGGGCCCGGGGGATACGAGCAGTACTTC. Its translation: CASSVGPGGYEQYF.

CDR3 nucleotides: TGTGCCAGCAGTGATCGGCAGATGGAACTGTTTTTT. It yields the protein CASSDRQMELFF. This chain uses TRBV2 with TRBJ1-4, with D unresolved. The V gene's germline CDR1 is SNHLY and CDR2 FYNNEI. V gave up 3 bases and J gave up 12 bases, with 11 bases separating them. This CDR3 has 12 residues.

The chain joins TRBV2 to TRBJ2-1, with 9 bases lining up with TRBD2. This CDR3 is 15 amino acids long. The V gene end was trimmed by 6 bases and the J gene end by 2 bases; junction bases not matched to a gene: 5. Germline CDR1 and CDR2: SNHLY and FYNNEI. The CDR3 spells CASRPAGGPYNEQFF. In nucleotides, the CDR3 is TGTGCCAGCAGACCAGCGGGAGGTCCCTACAATGAGCAGTTCTTC.

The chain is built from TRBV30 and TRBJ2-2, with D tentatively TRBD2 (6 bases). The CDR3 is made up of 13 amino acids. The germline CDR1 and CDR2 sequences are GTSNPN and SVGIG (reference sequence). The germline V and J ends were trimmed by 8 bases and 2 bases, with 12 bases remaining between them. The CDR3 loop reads CAHLATNTGELFF. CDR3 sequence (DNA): TGTGCCCACCTAGCGACTAACACCGGGGAGCTGTTTTTT.

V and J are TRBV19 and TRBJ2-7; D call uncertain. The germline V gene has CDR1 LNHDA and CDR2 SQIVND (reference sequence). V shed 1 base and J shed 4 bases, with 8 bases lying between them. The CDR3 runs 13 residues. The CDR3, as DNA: TGTGCCAGTAGTATAGCAACAGCTTACGAGCAGTACTTC. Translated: CASSIATAYEQYF.

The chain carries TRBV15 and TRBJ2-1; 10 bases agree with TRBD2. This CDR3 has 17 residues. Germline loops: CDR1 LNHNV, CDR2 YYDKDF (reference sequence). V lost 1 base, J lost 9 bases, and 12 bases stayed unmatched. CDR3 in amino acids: CATSRAPSGSSNGEQFF. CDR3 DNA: TGTGCCACCAGCAGAGCCCCTAGCGGGAGTAGTAACGGTGAGCAGTTCTTC.

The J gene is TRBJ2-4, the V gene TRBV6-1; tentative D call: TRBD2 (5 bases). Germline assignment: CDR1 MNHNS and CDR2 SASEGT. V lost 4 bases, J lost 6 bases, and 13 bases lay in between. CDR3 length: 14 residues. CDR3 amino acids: CASSANMEANIQYF. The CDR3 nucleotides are TGTGCCAGCAGTGCAAACATGGAGGCAAACATTCAGTACTTC.

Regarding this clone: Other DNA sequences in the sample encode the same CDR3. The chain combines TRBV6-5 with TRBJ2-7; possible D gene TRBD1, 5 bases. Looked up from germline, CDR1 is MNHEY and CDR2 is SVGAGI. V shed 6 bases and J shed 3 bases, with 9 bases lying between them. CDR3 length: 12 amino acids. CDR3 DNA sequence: TGTGCCAGCAGCCCCCAGGGCTACGAGCAGTACTTC. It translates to CASSPQGYEQYF.

CDR3 loop: CASSPRGTSLGPRDTEAFF. The CDR3 coding sequence is TGTGCCAGCTCACCACGAGGGACCTCGTTGGGACCGAGGGACACTGAAGCTTTCTTT. V is TRBV18 and J is TRBJ1-1; D perhaps matches TRBD1 (5 bases). V was pared by 1 base and J by 3 bases, with 24 bases between. Germline CDR1 is KGHSH and CDR2 is LQKENI. The CDR3 is 19 residues long.

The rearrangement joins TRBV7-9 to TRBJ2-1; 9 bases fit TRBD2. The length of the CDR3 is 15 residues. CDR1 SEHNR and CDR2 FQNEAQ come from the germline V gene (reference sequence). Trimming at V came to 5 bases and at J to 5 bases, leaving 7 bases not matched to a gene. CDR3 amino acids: CASSPIGGRDNEQFF. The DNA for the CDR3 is TGTGCCAGCAGCCCAATTGGCGGGAGGGACAATGAGCAGTTCTTC. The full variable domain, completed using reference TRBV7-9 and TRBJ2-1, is DTGVSQNPRHKITKRGQNVTFRCDPISEHNRLYWYRQTLGQGPEFLTYFQNEAQLEKSRLLSDRFSAERPKGSFSTLEIQRTEQGDSAMYLCASSPIGGRDNEQFFGPGTRLTVL.

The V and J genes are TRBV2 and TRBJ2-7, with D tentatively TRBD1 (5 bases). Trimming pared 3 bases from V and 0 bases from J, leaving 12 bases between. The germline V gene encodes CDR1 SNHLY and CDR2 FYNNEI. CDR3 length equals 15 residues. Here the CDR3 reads CASSEEQDLSYEQYF. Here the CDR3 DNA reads TGTGCCAGCAGTGAGGAACAGGACCTCTCCTACGAGCAGTACTTC.

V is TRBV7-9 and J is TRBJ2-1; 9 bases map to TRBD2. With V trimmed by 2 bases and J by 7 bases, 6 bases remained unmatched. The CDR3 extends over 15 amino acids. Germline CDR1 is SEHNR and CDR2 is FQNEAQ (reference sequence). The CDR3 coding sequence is TGTGCCAGCAGCTTATACGCGGGAGGGCCGAATGAGCAGTTCTTC. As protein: CASSLYAGGPNEQFF.

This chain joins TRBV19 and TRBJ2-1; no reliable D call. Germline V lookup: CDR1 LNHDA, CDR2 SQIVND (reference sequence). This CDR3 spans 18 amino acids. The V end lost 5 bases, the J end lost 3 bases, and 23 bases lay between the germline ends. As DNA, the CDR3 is TGTGCCAGTAGTGATATGGCACAAATAACAACATACTACAATGAGCAGTTCTTC. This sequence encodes CASSDMAQITTYYNEQFF. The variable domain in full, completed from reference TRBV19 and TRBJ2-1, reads DGGITQSPKYLFRKEGQNVTLSCEQNLNHDAMYWYRQDPGQGLRLIYYSQIVNDFQKGDIAEGYSVSREKKESFPLTVTSAQKNPTAFYLCASSDMAQITTYYNEQFFGPGTRLTVL.

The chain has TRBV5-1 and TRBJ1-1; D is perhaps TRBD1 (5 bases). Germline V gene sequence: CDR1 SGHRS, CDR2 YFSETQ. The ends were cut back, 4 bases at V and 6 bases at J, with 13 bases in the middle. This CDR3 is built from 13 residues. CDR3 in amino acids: CASSPTLGAEAFF. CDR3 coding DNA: TGCGCCAGCAGCCCGACCCTAGGGGCTGAAGCTTTCTTT.

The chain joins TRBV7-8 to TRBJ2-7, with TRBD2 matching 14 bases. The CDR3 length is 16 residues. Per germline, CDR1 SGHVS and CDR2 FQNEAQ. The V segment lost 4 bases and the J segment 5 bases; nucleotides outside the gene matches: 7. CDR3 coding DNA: TGTGCCAGCAGCTCCCGGACTAGCGGGGGGATCGACGAGCAGTACTTC. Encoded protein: CASSSRTSGGIDEQYF.

In DNA form, the CDR3 reads TGTGCCAGCAGCGCCCGGATCTCTGAGGGCTACACCTTC. Translating gives CASSARISEGYTF. The chain combines TRBV9 with TRBJ1-2; D gene unclear. CDR3 size: 13 residues. CDR1 and CDR2 (germline): SGDLS, YYNGEE. Between the trimmed V and J ends, which lost 3 bases and 8 bases, there was a span of 14 bases.

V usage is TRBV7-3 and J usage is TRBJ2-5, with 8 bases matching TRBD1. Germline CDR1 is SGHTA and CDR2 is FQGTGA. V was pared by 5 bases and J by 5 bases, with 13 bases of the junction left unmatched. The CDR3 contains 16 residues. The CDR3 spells CASSQKGDRQRETQYF. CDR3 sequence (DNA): TGTGCCAGCAGCCAAAAAGGGGACAGGCAAAGGGAGACCCAGTACTTC. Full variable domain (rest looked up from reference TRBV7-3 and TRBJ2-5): GAGVSQTPSNKVTEKGKYVELRCDPISGHTALYWYRQSLGQGPEFLIYFQGTGAADDSGLPNDRFFAVRPEGSVSTLKIQRTERGDSAVYLCASSQKGDRQRETQYFGPGTRLLVL.

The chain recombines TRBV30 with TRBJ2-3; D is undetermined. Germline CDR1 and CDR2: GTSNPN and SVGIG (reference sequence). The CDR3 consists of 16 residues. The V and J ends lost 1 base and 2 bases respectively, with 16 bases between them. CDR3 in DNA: TGTGCCTGGAGTGAACATAGGGCGCCCATCACAGATACGCAGTATTTT. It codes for CAWSEHRAPITDTQYF.

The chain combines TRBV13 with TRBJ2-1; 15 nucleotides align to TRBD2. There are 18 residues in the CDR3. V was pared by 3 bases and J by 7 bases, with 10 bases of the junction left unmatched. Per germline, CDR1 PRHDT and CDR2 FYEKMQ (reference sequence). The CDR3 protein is CASSFSGLAGGPGNEQFF. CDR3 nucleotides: TGTGCCAGCAGCTTTTCCGGACTAGCGGGAGGGCCGGGTAATGAGCAGTTCTTC.

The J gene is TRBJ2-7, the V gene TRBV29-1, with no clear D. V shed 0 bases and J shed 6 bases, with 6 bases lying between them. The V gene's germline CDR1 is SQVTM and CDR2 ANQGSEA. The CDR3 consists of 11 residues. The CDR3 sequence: CSVEEVGEQYF. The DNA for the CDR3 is TGCAGCGTTGAAGAGGTAGGCGAGCAGTACTTC.

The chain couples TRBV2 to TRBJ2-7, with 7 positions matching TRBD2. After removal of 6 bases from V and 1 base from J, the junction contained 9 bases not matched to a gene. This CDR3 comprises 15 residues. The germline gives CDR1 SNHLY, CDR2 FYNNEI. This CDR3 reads CASSERGGLSYEQYF. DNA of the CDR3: TGTGCCAGCAGCGAGAGGGGAGGGCTGTCCTACGAGCAGTACTTC.

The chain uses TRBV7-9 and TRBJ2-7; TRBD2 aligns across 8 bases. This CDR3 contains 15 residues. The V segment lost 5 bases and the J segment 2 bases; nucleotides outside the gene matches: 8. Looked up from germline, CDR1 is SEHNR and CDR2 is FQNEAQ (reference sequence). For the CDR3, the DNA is TGTGCCAGCAGCCCCCCCGGCGGGAGGCCCTACGAGCAGTACTTC. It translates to CASSPPGGRPYEQYF.